This TCR beta chain was sequenced in a study of blood T cell repertoires in COVID-19 (dated by TCRdb to about 2020). Regarding the study in general: Samples from collaborators originated in the United States, Italy and Spain and spanned both the acute and convalescent phases of COVID-19. The prospective study material was composed of cDNA or gDNA derived from T cells, B-cell-depleted T cells, or PBMCs. The samples were drawn from the first 160 participants of the ongoing ImmuneRACE study and from 950 to 1,500 subjects provided by 6 global collaborators. Subjects who had been exposed to COVID-19, were actively infected with it, or had recovered from it provided the deeply sampled blood TCRbeta repertoires that made up the dataset. A freely available public database, intended as a resource for researchers studying the immune response to SARS-CoV-2, is where the repertoires were released. Nearly every sample came with metadata listing a de-identified subject ID, COVID-19 status, age in years and sex. Where available, HLA class I and class II types were obtained from metadata supplied by the sample provider rather than from assay-based typing. General study outcomes and caveats: The quantity of clinical and demographic metadata differed by source and by participant and was supplied without curation.

Notes on this clone: Its specific antigen is unknown. No much larger clone exists at a distance of one base, and base qualities are not known.

After removal of 7 bases from V and 4 bases from J, the junction retains 6 bases not matched to a gene. From cysteine to phenylalanine, the CDR3 is 13 amino acids long. The read is trimmed to its CDR3 DNA, 39 bases read in frame from base 1. CDR1 and CDR2 were assigned from the germline V gene as MGHDK and SYGVNS. Enrolling through a virtual design, the prospective study's participants ranged in age from roughly 18 to 89 years and lived across 24 United States geographic areas. In the prospective study, cohorts were assigned on the basis of participant-reported clinical history obtained from a screening survey and a study questionnaire. Recovered participants in ImmuneRACE Cohort 3 were defined by two consecutive negative NP/OP PCR tests, clearance by a healthcare professional, or resolution of symptoms. In the prospective study, whole blood, serum and a nasopharyngeal or oropharyngeal swab were collected from each participant by mobile phlebotomists. Participants in the prospective study had the option to provide additional blood draws and questionnaires over a roughly two-month period. Before DNA extraction, prospective study blood samples were shipped either frozen or at room temperature.

TCRbeta CDR3 regions were amplified from genomic DNA using the immunoSEQ Assay, a bias-controlled multiplex PCR. As for how the authors treated the data: Nucleated cell counts per sample were estimated from amplification of reference gene primers within the assay. To quantify the absolute abundance of each unique TCRbeta CDR3 rearrangement, sequence reads were collapsed and filtered. For each sample, productive Simpson clonality was calculated as the square root of Simpson's diversity index over productive rearrangements. Imported from immuneACCESS, the table was reduced by TCRdb to in-frame sequences with V and J called. These copies leave out some clones; in studies compared against another copy, an unresolved V gene accounts for under half, and the cause of the remainder is not known. V and J calls and clone size are copied from that table; D and trimming were computed from the DNA. The sample table holds roughly 150,000 clones, of which approximately 81% were seen once. The leading ten clones occupy 15% to 20% of the sample.

Here the chain combines TRBV25-1 and TRBJ1-2, with 7 central nucleotides matching TRBD1. Sequencing was carried out using PBMCs or T cells enriched from blood (not recorded which). The receptor was derived from a man in his 60s who had recovered from COVID-19. DNA sequence: TGTGCCAGCACCCTAGGGACAGCCTATGGCTACACCTTC. Its protein is CASTLGTAYGYTF.